These 5 T cell receptor beta chains came from one sample sequenced in a study of regulatory T cells in long-lasting Graves disease. Arm-PCR with iRepertoire HTBI primers amplified the CDR3 regions for these TCR beta libraries. TCRdb analysed the multiplex PCR reads with MiXCR anew, one entry per CDR3 protein. Altogether hundreds of thousands of distinct CDR3 sequences are present, around 11% being singletons, with the ten largest covering more than 8%. Time point denoted: newly diagnosed GD, antithyroid drugs for less than 3 months. Isolated PBMC RNA provided the starting material for the TCR library. These same records also appear under a second study, on T cells in Graves' hyperthyroidism and ophthalmopathy.

The sequences come from peripheral blood mononuclear cells (PBMCs), collected at new diagnosis, from a patient treated with antithyroid drugs. These receptors all come from a woman aged 25 to 39 with Graves disease.

This clonotype has ten or more counts. The chain employs TRBV30 and TRBJ2-1; no clear D gene. The CDR3 is made up of 13 amino acids. V was trimmed by 1 base and J by 6 bases, leaving 10 bases between them. The germline V gene has CDR1 GTSNPN and CDR2 SVGIG (reference sequence). The CDR3 protein is CAWSGGTVNEQFF. The CDR3 DNA is TGTGCCTGGAGTGGGGGAACCGTCAATGAGCAGTTCTTC. Together with reference TRBV30 and TRBJ2-1, the CDR3 gives the full variable domain: SQTIHQWPATLVQPVGSPLSLECTVEGTSNPNLYWYRQAAGRGLQLLFYSVGIGQISSEVPQNLSASRPQDRQFILSSKKLLLSDSGFYLCAWSGGTVNEQFFGPGTRLTVL.

There are a few counts of this clonotype. The chain has TRBV20-1 and TRBJ2-1, with TRBD2 matching 8 bases. This CDR3 comprises 18 residues. V lost 3 bases, J lost 0 bases, and 13 bases stayed unmatched. Germline V gene sequence: CDR1 DFQATT, CDR2 SNEGSKA (reference sequence). In DNA form, the CDR3 reads TGCAGTGCTAGGTGGGCGGGAGGCCCACCTAGCTCCTACAATGAGCAGTTCTTC. This codes for CSARWAGGPPSSYNEQFF.

This clonotype was counted once. The chain employs TRBV29-1 and TRBJ1-2; no clear D. Trimming took off 6 bases at V and 6 bases at J, with 14 bases between the two ends. The germline gives CDR1 SQVTM, CDR2 ANQGSEA. The CDR3 contains 12 residues. In nucleotides, the CDR3 is TGCAGCGTCACGACGGGTTACGATGGCTACACCTTC. Encoded protein: CSVTTGYDGYTF.

A word on this clonotype: A read error may produce the germline difference seen at one junction end. V is TRBV18 and J is TRBJ2-1; D is possibly TRBD1 (5 bases). The CDR3 is 13 amino acids. Germline CDR1 KGHSH, CDR2 LQKENI. The chain's CDR3 is CASSPPGVREQCF. CDR3 coding DNA: TGTGCCAGCTCACCACCAGGGGTTCGTGAGCAGTGCTTC.

The genes are TRBV19 and TRBJ2-7, with D tentatively TRBD2 (6 bases). Trimming left V 3 bases short and J 2 bases short, with 11 bases between. Germline values: CDR1 LNHDA, CDR2 SQIVND (reference sequence). This CDR3 spans 14 amino acids. The DNA for the CDR3 is TGTGCCAGTAGTATTAGCGGAAACCCCTACGAGCAGTACTTC. This translates into CASSISGNPYEQYF.